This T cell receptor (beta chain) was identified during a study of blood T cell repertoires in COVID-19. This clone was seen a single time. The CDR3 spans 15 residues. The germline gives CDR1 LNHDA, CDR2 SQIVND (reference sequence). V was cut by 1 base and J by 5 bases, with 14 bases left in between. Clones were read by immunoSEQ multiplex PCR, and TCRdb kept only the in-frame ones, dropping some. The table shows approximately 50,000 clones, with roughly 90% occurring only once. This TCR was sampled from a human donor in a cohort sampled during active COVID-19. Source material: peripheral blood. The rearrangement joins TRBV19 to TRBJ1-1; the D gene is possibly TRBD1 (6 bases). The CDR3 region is CASSIAGGPGTEAFF. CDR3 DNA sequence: TGTGCCAGTAGTATAGCGGGGGGGCCGGGGACTGAAGCTTTCTTT.